The clone carrying this TCR beta chain was found once. Its antigen is not known. The data derive from a study of cytomegalovirus exposure and HLA in healthy donors. General study findings and limits: Researchers reported that a few CMV-associated chains were confirmed in vitro as CMV antigen-specific. Subsequent analysis found a tendency for first-cohort TCR clusters to co-occur within the 120 or so validation repertoires.

The germline gives CDR1 LGHNA, CDR2 YSLEER. V was clipped by 2 bases and J by 4 bases; unmatched bases: 8. The CDR3 spans 15 residues. Clones were read by immunoSEQ multiplex PCR, and TCRdb kept only the in-frame ones, dropping some. This sample has 220,000 or so clones, with roughly 88% found just once. This receptor was obtained from a woman in her 30s in good health and CMV-seropositive. The rearrangement joins TRBV4-3 to TRBJ2-7; 7 bases map to TRBD2. Sequenced: PBMCs. This CDR3 reads CASSQREGPGYEQYF. The CDR3 nucleotides are TGCGCCAGCAGCCAAAGGGAGGGGCCGGGTTACGAGCAGTACTTC.